The 9 T cell receptor beta chains below come from one sample, sequenced in a study of blood T cell repertoires in COVID-19. The repertoire was sequenced with immunoSEQ multiplex PCR; TCRdb's copy has only in-frame clones and lacks some. In the table there are fewer than 150,000 clones, roughly 85% of which are singletons. Sequencing input: peripheral blood. The source is a human donor in a cohort sampled during active COVID-19.

The sample holds one count of this clone. The chain employs TRBV4-1 and TRBJ2-1; 9 bases agree with TRBD2. The V segment lost 7 bases and the J segment 4 bases; nucleotides outside the gene matches: 11. The germline V gene has CDR1 MGHRA and CDR2 YSYEKL. CDR3 length equals 16 residues. CDR3 region: CASIAEGGGAYNEQFF. CDR3 nucleotide sequence: TGCGCCAGCATCGCGGAGGGCGGGGGGGCGTACAATGAGCAGTTCTTC.

The chain joins TRBV5-1 to TRBJ2-1; no reliable D call. This CDR3 region has 16 residues. Germline assignment: CDR1 SGHRS and CDR2 YFSETQ. Trimming removed 0 bases from V and 1 base from J, with 11 bases in between. CDR3 DNA sequence: TGCGCCAGCAGCTTGGTAGGCAGGTCATCCTACAATGAGCAGTTCTTC. As protein: CASSLVGRSSYNEQFF.

This clone has a single count. The V call is TRBV3-1 (or the pseudogene TRBV3-2), the J call TRBJ2-5; 12 positions match TRBD2. V gave up 1 base and J gave up 4 bases; unmatched junction bases: 7. This CDR3 has 17 residues. In germline, CDR1 is LGHDT, CDR2 YNNKEL (reference sequence). The CDR3 region has the DNA TGTGCCAGCAGCCAAGGACGACTAGCGGGAGTGGGAGAGACCCAGTACTTC. Translated, it gives CASSQGRLAGVGETQYF.

Worth noting for this clone: The conserved closing phenylalanine or tryptophan is absent in this CDR3, likely reflecting a read error. The DNA is left out, because the CDR3 cannot be placed on it with certainty; the CDR3 is given as TCRdb lists it. The chain carries TRBV20-1 and TRBJ2-7; the D call TRBD2 from the table was never checked on the DNA. The CDR3 has 8 residues if both end residues are counted. Germline V CDR1 and CDR2: DFQATT, SNEGSKA (reference sequence). The CDR3 protein is CSARKDCY.

The V gene is TRBV4-1, the J gene TRBJ2-7, with D possibly TRBD1 on 6 matching bases. Germline loops: CDR1 MGHRA, CDR2 YSYEKL. V was cut by 0 bases and J by 2 bases, with 11 bases left in between. This CDR3 is built from 15 residues. DNA for the CDR3: TGCGCCAGCAGCCAAGAGGGGGCGCGGACCTACGAGCAGTACTTC. Its translation: CASSQEGARTYEQYF.

The genes are TRBV9 and TRBJ2-7, with TRBD2 matching over 8 bases. The CDR3 consists of 13 residues. The V and J ends lost 2 bases and 6 bases, in that order; junction bases with no gene match: 4. CDR1 and CDR2 (germline): SGDLS, YYNGEE. The CDR3 region has the DNA TGTGCCAGCAGCGTCGGACTAGCCACCGAGCAGTACTTC. It encodes CASSVGLATEQYF.

The genes are TRBV19 and TRBJ1-1; 10 bases align to TRBD1. The CDR3 is 19 residues long. The V and J ends lost 4 bases and 3 bases, in that order; junction bases with no gene match: 17. The V gene's germline CDR1 is LNHDA and CDR2 SQIVND (reference sequence). Written as DNA, the CDR3 is TGTGCCAGTAGTACGTACCCGCCTGTGGGACAGGGGTTCGACACTGAAGCTTTCTTT. Amino acid sequence: CASSTYPPVGQGFDTEAFF.

The chain joins TRBV28 to TRBJ1-5, with 8 bases aligning to TRBD1. The CDR3 contains 15 residues. V lost 5 bases to trimming and J lost 3 bases; unmatched junction nucleotides: 6. CDR1 is MDHEN and CDR2 is SYDVKM in the germline V gene. The CDR3 loop reads CASSRDRGYNQPQHF. As DNA, the CDR3 is TGTGCCAGCAGTCGCGACAGGGGATACAATCAGCCCCAGCATTTT.

The chain combines TRBV6-5 with TRBJ1-5; D is unresolved. This CDR3 is 15 amino acids long. Trimming took 6 bases from V and 4 from J, leaving 16 bases between them. Germline V gene lookup returns CDR1 MNHEY and CDR2 SVGAGI. CDR3 nucleotides: TGTGCCAGCAGCCCCAGGATTACATTAAATCAGCCCCAGCATTTT. Its protein is CASSPRITLNQPQHF.